A single sample is the source of the 20 T cell receptor beta chains below, sequenced in a study of cytomegalovirus exposure and HLA in healthy donors. The PCR used 60 Vbeta and 13 Jbeta primers. Sequenced by immunoSEQ multiplex PCR; TCRdb stores in-frame clones only, minus some. The data show more than 75,000 clones, 74% seen once. Sequenced material: PBMCs. The receptors stem from a man between 35 and 55 years old in good health and CMV-seropositive.

The CDR3 region has the DNA TGTGCCAGCAGCTTAGATCCTGTGAACACTGAAGCTTTCTTT. The encoded protein is CASSLDPVNTEAFF. V usage is TRBV11-3 and J usage is TRBJ1-1, with D unresolved. V gave up 0 bases and J gave up 0 bases, with 5 bases separating them. CDR3 size: 14 residues. Germline lookup yields CDR1 SGHNT and CDR2 YENEEA.

This chain links TRBV2 with TRBJ2-1, with D perhaps matching TRBD1 (6 bases). Trimming shortened V by 5 bases and J by 7 bases, and 9 bases separated the two germline ends. Germline-derived CDR1 and CDR2 are SNHLY and FYNNEI. CDR3 length equals 12 residues. Here the CDR3 reads CASSTQGNEQFF. The DNA for the CDR3 is TGTGCCAGCAGTACGCAGGGGAATGAGCAGTTCTTC.

V gene TRBV6-5 combines with J gene TRBJ2-5, with D possibly TRBD1 on 7 matching bases. The V end was cut by 8 bases, the J end by 2 bases, with 15 bases between. Looked up from germline, CDR1 is MNHEY and CDR2 is SVGAGI. The CDR3 runs to 14 residues. The CDR3 sequence: CASRTRGVQETQYF. CDR3 coding DNA: TGTGCCAGCCGCACCAGGGGGGTTCAAGAGACCCAGTACTTC.

J is TRBJ1-1 and V is TRBV18, with D unresolved. Trimming took 4 bases from V and 2 from J, leaving 11 bases between them. Germline V CDR1 and CDR2: KGHSH, LQKENI. The CDR3 length is 14 residues. CDR3 sequence (DNA): TGTGCCAGCTCACATAATGGCCGAAACACTGAAGCTTTCTTT. Translated, it gives CASSHNGRNTEAFF.

V gene TRBV11-2 combines with J gene TRBJ2-7, with D possibly matching TRBD2 (6 bases). Trimming pared 6 bases from V and 0 bases from J, leaving 15 bases between. This CDR3 region has 15 residues. Germline V gene sequence: CDR1 SGHAT, CDR2 FQNNGV. In DNA, the CDR3 is TGTGCCAGCAGTCTCGGGGAGGTTAGCTCCTACGAGCAGTACTTC. Translating it yields CASSLGEVSSYEQYF.

This chain uses TRBV9 with TRBJ2-1, with 11 bases aligning to TRBD1. Germline V gene sequence: CDR1 SGDLS, CDR2 YYNGEE. Losses at the gene ends were 6 bases for V and 8 bases for J; bases not matched to a gene: 10. The CDR3 length is 15 residues. CDR3 region: CASTKGQGAFDEQFF. The DNA of the CDR3 is TGTGCCAGCACCAAAGGACAGGGGGCCTTTGATGAGCAGTTCTTC.

V and J are TRBV9 and TRBJ1-1, with 7 bases fitting TRBD1. The CDR3 covers 13 residues. CDR1 is SGDLS, CDR2 YYNGEE, per germline. J lost 4 bases, V lost 6 bases, and 6 bases had no gene match. DNA for the CDR3: TGTGCCAGCAACTTCGCAGGGGGCACTGAAGCTTTCTTT. The encoded protein is CASNFAGGTEAFF.

The genes are TRBV7-7 and TRBJ2-5, with 13 bases lining up with TRBD2. The CDR3 spans 15 residues. Germline V gives CDR1 SSHAT, CDR2 FNYEAQ (reference sequence). After removal of 5 bases from V and 4 bases from J, the junction contained 4 bases not matched to a gene. The CDR3: CASSPRTSGRETQYF. CDR3 nucleotide sequence: TGTGCCAGCAGCCCTAGGACTAGCGGGAGAGAGACCCAGTACTTC.

The chain carries TRBV19 and TRBJ2-7, with a tentative D call TRBD1 (6 bases). V lost 5 bases to trimming and J lost 5 bases, with 22 bases between them. The CDR3 consists of 16 residues. In germline, CDR1 is LNHDA, CDR2 SQIVND (reference sequence). The CDR3 DNA sequence: TGTGCCAGTAGTCAAACCGGGACACCCATGGAGGACGAGCAGTACTTC. Amino acids: CASSQTGTPMEDEQYF.

The CDR3 here is CASGTGFYNSPLHF. Written as DNA, the CDR3 is TGCGCCAGCGGGACAGGGTTTTATAATTCACCCCTCCACTTT. The chain is built from TRBV10-1 and TRBJ1-6; 9 bases map to TRBD1. The germline gives CDR1 WNHNN, CDR2 SYGVQD (reference sequence). The V gene end was trimmed by 8 bases and the J gene end by 4 bases; junction bases not matched to a gene: 3. The CDR3 covers 14 residues.

This clone has more than one count but fewer than ten. The V gene is TRBV14, the J gene TRBJ2-7; possible D gene TRBD1, 5 bases. Trimming removed 1 base at V and 2 bases at J, with 9 bases between. CDR3 size: 14 residues. Per germline, CDR1 SGHDN and CDR2 FVKESK. DNA for the CDR3: TGTGCCAGCAGCCAAGGGACAAACACCTACGAGCAGTACTTC. Translated: CASSQGTNTYEQYF.

This rearrangement joins TRBV6-1 to TRBJ2-4; D perhaps matches TRBD1 (5 bases). V lost 4 bases, J lost 4 bases, and 14 bases lay in between. The germline CDR1 and CDR2 sequences are MNHNS and SASEGT. The CDR3 covers 15 residues. The CDR3 is CASSGLTVTKNIQYF. Here the CDR3 DNA reads TGTGCCAGCAGTGGCCTGACAGTAACTAAAAACATTCAGTACTTC.

This chain connects TRBV4-1 to TRBJ2-7, with TRBD2 matching 7 bases. This CDR3 has 16 amino acids. The V gene's germline CDR1 is MGHRA and CDR2 YSYEKL. The V gene end was trimmed by 0 bases and the J gene end by 3 bases; junction bases not matched to a gene: 8. In nucleotides, the CDR3 is TGCGCCAGCAGCCAAGATAGGGGACTACTAGACTACGAGCAGTACTTC. It codes for CASSQDRGLLDYEQYF.

The genes are TRBV11-1 and TRBJ2-7, with D possibly being TRBD1 (5 bases). Germline V CDR1 and CDR2: SGHAT, FQDESV (reference sequence). The V end was cut by 4 bases, the J end by 4 bases, with 11 bases between. The CDR3 is 13 residues long. CDR3 sequence reads: CASSSRQIYEQYF. DNA for the CDR3: TGTGCCAGCAGCTCCCGACAGATTTACGAGCAGTACTTC.

V usage is TRBV2 and J usage is TRBJ2-3; 9 bases align to TRBD1. The length of the CDR3 is 15 residues. CDR1 is SNHLY and CDR2 is FYNNEI in the germline V gene. V was clipped by 1 base and J by 9 bases; unmatched bases: 8. The CDR3 is CASSEEDRGMGTQYF. CDR3 DNA: TGTGCCAGCAGTGAAGAGGACAGGGGCATGGGGACGCAGTATTTT.

The chain couples TRBV6-5 to TRBJ1-2; no clear D. Germline CDR1 and CDR2: MNHEY and SVGAGI. This CDR3 is built from 13 residues. V was pared by 6 bases and J by 6 bases, with 14 bases between. CDR3 bases: TGTGCCAGCAGCCAGATATCGCGGGATGGCTACACCTTC. Protein product: CASSQISRDGYTF.

The chain carries TRBV6-6 and TRBJ2-1; D is perhaps TRBD2 (6 bases). This CDR3 region has 12 residues. The V gene's germline CDR1 is MNHNY and CDR2 SVGAGI (reference sequence). Between the trimmed V and J ends, which lost 6 bases and 6 bases, there was a span of 9 bases. As DNA, the CDR3 is TGTGCCAGCAGGACTAGTCTCAATGAGCAGTTCTTC. As protein: CASRTSLNEQFF.

The rearrangement joins TRBV2 to TRBJ2-7; D is ambiguous. Trimming removed 4 bases from V and 4 bases from J, with 8 bases in between. Germline V gives CDR1 SNHLY, CDR2 FYNNEI. This CDR3 has 12 amino acids. Here the CDR3 reads CASSVTVYEQYF. The CDR3 bases are TGTGCCAGCAGTGTCACGGTGTACGAGCAGTACTTC. The whole variable domain, filled in from reference TRBV2 and TRBJ2-7, reads EPEVTQTPSHQVTQMGQEVILRCVPISNHLYFYWYRQILGQKVEFLVSFYNNEISEKSEIFDDQFSVERPDGSNFTLKIRSTKLEDSAMYFCASSVTVYEQYFGPGTRLTVT.

The chain joins TRBV28 to TRBJ2-1, with 10 bases that match TRBD1. The CDR3 consists of 15 residues. Germline lookup yields CDR1 MDHEN and CDR2 SYDVKM. V shed 6 bases, J shed 5 bases, and the junction held 7 bases outside the gene matches. The CDR3 region has the DNA TGTGCCAGCAGCCCTTTCGGGACAGGGGACAATGAGCAGTTCTTC. Amino acids: CASSPFGTGDNEQFF.

V is TRBV5-1 and J is TRBJ2-6; D is possibly TRBD1 (5 bases). V lost 1 base, J lost 4 bases, and 9 bases lay in between. This CDR3 has 15 amino acids. Germline V lookup: CDR1 SGHRS, CDR2 YFSETQ. For the CDR3, the DNA is TGCGCCAGCAGCTTGCAGGGTACCGGGGCCAACGTCCTGACTTTC. As protein: CASSLQGTGANVLTF.